The rows below give T cell receptor beta chains drawn from one sample of a study of Ad26.COV2.S vaccination and SARS-CoV-2 variants. Some clones are missing from TCRdb's copy, which holds only in-frame ones; the method was immunoSEQ multiplex PCR. The sample holds hundreds of thousands of clones, around 89% seen once. The input for sequencing was peripheral blood, taken in a trial of Ad26.COV2.S vaccine versus placebo. The receptors were sampled from a person aged 18 to 59 who received the Ad26.COV2.S COVID-19 vaccine or a placebo. Each CDR3 is given with its conserved first and last residue. Fields, in order: D gene, V gene, J gene, clone size, CDR3 DNA, CDR3 protein. The D gene is left open where the match is weak. Only part of the rows carry a size: once, few, many, or a class if the clone is expanded.

-	TRBV7-9	TRBJ1-1	-	TGTGCCAGCAGCTTAAGGGGACCGACGAACACTGAAGCTTTCTTT	CASSLRGPTNTEAFF
-	TRBV30	TRBJ1-1	-	TGTGCCTGGACCCGACAGATGAACACTGAAGCTTTCTTT	CAWTRQMNTEAFF
-	TRBV7-9	TRBJ2-5	-	TGTGCCAGCAGCCCCGGACACCTCCAAGAGACCCAGTACTTC	CASSPGHLQETQYF
TRBD1	TRBV24-1	TRBJ1-1	-	TGTGCCACCAGTGATGGGACAGGGTGGGGCACTGAAGCTTTCTTT	CATSDGTGWGTEAFF
-	TRBV6-5	TRBJ1-5	-	TGTGCCAGCAGTTACTCCGTGGGGGCAGTACAGCCCCAGCATTTT	CASSYSVGAVQPQHF
-	TRBV10-2	TRBJ2-3	-	TGCGCCAGCAGCAGGCTAGAAGTCCAGTATTTT	CASSRLEVQYF
-	TRBV19	TRBJ2-5	-	TGTGCCAGTAGGGGTGAGACCCAGTACTTC	CASRGETQYF
-	TRBV9	TRBJ2-1	once	TGTGCCAGCAGCGTAGGTACCCCGGGCCCCTACAATGAGCAGTTCTTC	CASSVGTPGPYNEQFF
-	TRBV7-9	TRBJ2-7	once	TGTGCCAGCAGCTTAGTTCCCTACGAGCAGTACTTC	CASSLVPYEQYF
TRBD1	TRBV6-5	TRBJ1-1	-	TGTGCCAGCAGTTCCTCTGACAGGGGAAGGGCTGAAGCTTTCTTT	CASSSSDRGRAEAFF
-	TRBV3-1/TRBV3-2	TRBJ2-5	-	TGTGCCAGCAGCCAATTGGGACGGGGTGGGGCTGAGACCCAGTACTTC	CASSQLGRGGAETQYF
TRBD1	TRBV7-2	TRBJ2-5	-	TGTGCCAGCAGCAGGGGGCGAGAGACCCAGTACTTC	CASSRGRETQYF
-	TRBV19	TRBJ1-1	-	TGTGCCAGTAGATCGATTCCGGGGACTGAAGCTTTCTTT	CASRSIPGTEAFF
-	TRBV12-3/TRBV12-4	TRBJ2-1	-	TGTGCCAGCAGGCAACGCAATGAGCAGTTCTTC	CASRQRNEQFF
-	TRBV15	TRBJ2-5	-	TGTGCCACCAGAGGAAGGGAGGAGACCCAGTACTTC	CATRGREETQYF
TRBD2	TRBV5-4	TRBJ2-3	-	TGTGCCAGCAGCCGATCCGGACTAGCGGGGGCGAAGTTGTATCGGTATTTT	CASSRSGLAGAKLYRYF
TRBD1	TRBV18	TRBJ1-2	-	TGTGCCAGCTCACGAGACAGGGAAGGCTACACCTTC	CASSRDREGYTF
TRBD1	TRBV5-1	TRBJ2-1	-	TGCGCCAGCAACCGACAGGGGGACTCCTACAATGAGCAGTTCTTC	CASNRQGDSYNEQFF
-	TRBV5-4	TRBJ2-7	-	TGTGCCAGCAGCTTGGTACGTTCGGCAGCGAGCTCCTACGAGCAGTACTTC	CASSLVRSAASSYEQYF
-	TRBV25-1	TRBJ1-4	-	TGTGCCAGCAGTGAATATCGGGGAGTAACTAATGAAAAACTGTTTTTT	CASSEYRGVTNEKLFF
-	TRBV4-1	TRBJ2-5	-	TGCGCCAGCAGCCAAGAACGGAATAGCCAAGAGACCCAGTACTTC	CASSQERNSQETQYF
TRBD1	TRBV5-6	TRBJ1-1	-	TGTGCCAGCAGCTTGGGGACAGGGACTAACACTGAAGCTTTCTTT	CASSLGTGTNTEAFF
TRBD2	TRBV6-5	TRBJ2-7	-	TGTGCCAGCAGTCTCGGGGGGGGCGCCTACGAGCAGTACTTC	CASSLGGGAYEQYF
-	TRBV18	TRBJ2-1	-	TGTGCCAGCTCACCACAAGTTGGGGGCCGTACAAGTGAGCAGTTCTTC	CASSPQVGGRTSEQFF
TRBD1	TRBV30	TRBJ2-7	-	TGTGCCTGGAGTGTACGTACCGGACAGGGTTTGGTCGAGCAGTACTTC	CAWSVRTGQGLVEQYF
-	TRBV10-3	TRBJ1-5	-	TGTGCCATCAGTGCTATGCAGAAGGATCAGCCCCAGCATTTT	CAISAMQKDQPQHF
-	TRBV5-1	TRBJ2-3	-	TGCGCCAGCAGCTCGAGCACAGATACGCAGTATTTT	CASSSSTDTQYF
TRBD2	TRBV5-4	TRBJ2-5	many	TGTGCCAGCAGCTGGGGACTAGCGGGAGAAGAGACCCAGTACTTC	CASSWGLAGEETQYF
TRBD2	TRBV6-2/TRBV6-3	TRBJ2-3	once	TGTGCCAGCAGTCGACCGGGGGGACTCACAGATACGCAGTATTTT	CASSRPGGLTDTQYF
-	TRBV5-1	TRBJ2-7	-	TGCGCCAGCAGCTTGGAGAGGGCAGGGACCTACGAGCAGTACTTC	CASSLERAGTYEQYF
-	TRBV28	TRBJ1-5	-	TGTGCCAGCAGTTCCGCGGCTGAAGAGCCCCAGCATTTT	CASSSAAEEPQHF
TRBD1	TRBV5-6	TRBJ1-1	once	TGTGCCAGCCGGGGACAGTCCTACACTGAAGCTTTCTTT	CASRGQSYTEAFF
-	TRBV30	TRBJ1-1	-	TGTGCCTGGAGTGGAGGGGGGAACACTGAAGCTTTCTTT	CAWSGGGNTEAFF
-	TRBV28	TRBJ2-1	-	TGTGCCAGCAGTTTAACGACGGCGGGAACCTACAATGAGCAGTTCTTC	CASSLTTAGTYNEQFF
TRBD1	TRBV5-1	TRBJ1-5	-	TGCGCCAGCAGCTCTTCAGGGGGAAATCAGCCCCAGCATTTT	CASSSSGGNQPQHF
TRBD1	TRBV14	TRBJ1-3	-	TGTGCCAGCAGCCTTCGTTCCGGGACAGGGGGTGGAAACACCATATATTTT	CASSLRSGTGGGNTIYF